This T cell receptor beta chain derives from a study of human T cells and chemical hapten exposure. Study overall: Patch tests put 0.01% DPC on the upper back, and the results were checked at 6 days. Small differences in pooled library volume mainly drove the variation in TCR yields per sample. Notes on the study in general: TCRs at a frequency above 1 in 1000 stayed unchanged with DPC sensitization.

The CDR3 has 14 amino acids. Separate cDNA molecules received unique molecular identifiers, which the library attached to them. MiXCR, run by TCRdb on the RACE reads, gives a single entry per CDR3 protein. There are roughly 380,000 distinct CDR3 sequences in the sample; about 5.1% occur only once, and approximately 2.8% lies in the top ten. This clonotype was recorded a few times. Its antigen is currently unknown. The junction does not match germline at one end; this may be a read error. As to time point: pre-sensitization, week 0. Treatment specified: therapeutic diphenylcyclopropenone sensitization with weekly scalp DPC.

The sequencing here drew on whole blood, taken in connection with sensitization to the hapten diphenylcyclopropenone (DPC). This clonotype originated in a woman aged 45-59 years with alopecia areata. Some clones in this sample may be carry-over from other donors' samples. This chain uses TRBV12-3 or TRBV12-4 with TRBJ2-7; D could derive from TRBD1 or TRBD2 (5 bases each). The CDR3 region has the DNA TGTGCCAGCAGATTAGGTGAGGGGTCGGGGGAGCAGTACTTC. It specifies CASRLGEGSGEQYF.